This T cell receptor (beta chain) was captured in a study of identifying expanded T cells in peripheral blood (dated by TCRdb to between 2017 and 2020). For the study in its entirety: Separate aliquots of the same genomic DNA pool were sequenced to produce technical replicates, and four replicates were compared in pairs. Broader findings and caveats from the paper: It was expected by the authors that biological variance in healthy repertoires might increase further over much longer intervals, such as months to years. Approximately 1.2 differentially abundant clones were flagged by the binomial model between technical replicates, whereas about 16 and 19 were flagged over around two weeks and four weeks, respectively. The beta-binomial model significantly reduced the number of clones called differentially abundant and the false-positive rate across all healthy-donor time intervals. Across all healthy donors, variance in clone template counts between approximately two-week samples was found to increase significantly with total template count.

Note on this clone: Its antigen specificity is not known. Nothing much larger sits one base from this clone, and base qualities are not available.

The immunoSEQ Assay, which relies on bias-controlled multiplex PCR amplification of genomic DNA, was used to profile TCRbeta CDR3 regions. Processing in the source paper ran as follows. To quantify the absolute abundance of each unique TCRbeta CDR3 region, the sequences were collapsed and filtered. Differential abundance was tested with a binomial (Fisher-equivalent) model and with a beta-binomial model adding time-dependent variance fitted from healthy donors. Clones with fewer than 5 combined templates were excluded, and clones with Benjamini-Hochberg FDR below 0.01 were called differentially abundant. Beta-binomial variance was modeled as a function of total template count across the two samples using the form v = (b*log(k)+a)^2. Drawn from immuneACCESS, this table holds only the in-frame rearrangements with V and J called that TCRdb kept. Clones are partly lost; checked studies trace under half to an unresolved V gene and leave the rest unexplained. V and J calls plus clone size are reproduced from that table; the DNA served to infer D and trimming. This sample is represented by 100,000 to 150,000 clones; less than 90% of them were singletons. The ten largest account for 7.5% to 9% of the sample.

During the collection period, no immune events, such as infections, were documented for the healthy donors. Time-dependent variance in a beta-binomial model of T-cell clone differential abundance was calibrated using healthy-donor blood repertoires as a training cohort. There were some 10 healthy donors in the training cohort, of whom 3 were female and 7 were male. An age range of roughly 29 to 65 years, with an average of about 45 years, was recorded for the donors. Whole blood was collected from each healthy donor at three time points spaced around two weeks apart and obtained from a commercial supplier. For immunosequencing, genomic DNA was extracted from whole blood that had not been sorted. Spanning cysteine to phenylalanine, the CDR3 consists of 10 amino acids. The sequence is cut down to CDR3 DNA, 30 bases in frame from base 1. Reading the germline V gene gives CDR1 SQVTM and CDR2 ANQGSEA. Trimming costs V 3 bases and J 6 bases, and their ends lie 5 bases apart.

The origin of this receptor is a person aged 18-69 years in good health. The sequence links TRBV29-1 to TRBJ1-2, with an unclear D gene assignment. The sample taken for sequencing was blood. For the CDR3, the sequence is CSVEPDGYTF. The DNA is TGCAGCGTTGAGCCAGATGGCTACACCTTC.